The rows below give T cell receptor beta chains drawn from one sample of a study of blood T cell repertoires in COVID-19. Using immunoSEQ multiplex PCR, the repertoire was profiled, and TCRdb retains in-frame clones only, with some absent. The table has approximately 100,000 clones, roughly 80% seen once. The sample was peripheral blood. The receptor set was obtained from a woman of 80 years or more with acute or convalescent COVID-19. Both conserved end residues are part of each CDR3. The D gene is left open where the match is weak. Size is stated for part of the rows, as once, few or many counts, or as a class when the clone is expanded.

CDR3 protein,CDR3 DNA,D gene,V gene,clone size,J gene
CATRTLEGSGELFF,TGTGCCACCAGGACCCTGGAGGGGTCCGGGGAGCTGTTTTTT,.,TRBV24-1,.,TRBJ2-2
CASSPEMGGQNYGYTF,TGTGCCAGCTCACCAGAGATGGGCGGGCAGAACTATGGCTACACCTTC,.,TRBV18,once,TRBJ1-2
CASSLQVNSPLHF,TGTGCCAGCAGTCTGCAGGTCAATTCACCCCTCCACTTT,.,TRBV2,.,TRBJ1-6
CATSEGEQETQYF,TGTGCCACCAGTGAAGGGGAACAAGAGACCCAGTACTTC,.,TRBV24-1,.,TRBJ2-5
CAWSPGGAGVNYGYTF,TGTGCCTGGTCCCCAGGTGGGGCAGGGGTCAACTATGGCTACACCTTC,.,TRBV30,.,TRBJ1-2
CASSQLDRVAEGYTF,TGTGCCAGCAGCCAGCTCGACAGGGTCGCAGAAGGCTACACCTTC,TRBD1,TRBV14,.,TRBJ1-2
CASSPGQGHSTDTQYF,TGTGCCAGCTCACCGGGACAGGGCCATAGCACAGATACGCAGTATTTT,TRBD1,TRBV18,.,TRBJ2-3
CASSSFGQAITSSQPQHF,TGTGCCAGCAGTTCTTTTGGACAGGCAATAACTTCGAGCCAGCCCCAGCATTTT,TRBD1,TRBV2,.,TRBJ1-5
CASSISTGKSGYTF,TGTGCCAGTAGTATCTCGACAGGGAAATCAGGCTACACCTTC,TRBD1,TRBV19,.,TRBJ1-2
CASSYEGSSGNTIYF,TGCGCCAGCAGCTATGAAGGGAGCTCTGGAAACACCATATATTTT,.,TRBV5-1,.,TRBJ1-3
CASSPVGSLRDEQYF,TGTGCCAGCTCACCGGTAGGTTCACTTCGGGACGAGCAGTACTTC,.,TRBV18,.,TRBJ2-7
CASSLVQGQDSPLHF,TGTGCCAGCAGCTTAGTACAGGGTCAGGATTCACCCCTCCACTTT,.,TRBV7-6,.,TRBJ1-6
CASSFFAGEFYNEQFF,TGTGCCAGCAGCTTTTTTGCGGGGGAATTCTACAATGAGCAGTTCTTC,TRBD2,TRBV7-9,.,TRBJ2-1
CASSSRDRAYGYTF,TGTGCCAGCAGCTCCCGGGACAGGGCCTATGGCTACACCTTC,TRBD1,TRBV5-6,.,TRBJ1-2
CASSQDRGRGNTIYF,TGTGCCAGCAGCCAGGACAGGGGGAGAGGAAACACCATATATTTT,TRBD1,TRBV5-8,few,TRBJ1-3
CASSFGGTGRPGELFF,TGTGCCAGCAGCTTTGGAGGGACAGGGCGCCCCGGGGAGCTGTTTTTT,TRBD1,TRBV7-9,few,TRBJ2-2
CASSYSTGLNSPLHF,TGTGCCAGCAGTTATTCGACAGGTTTGAATTCACCCCTCCACTTT,.,TRBV6-2/TRBV6-3,few,TRBJ1-6
CASSLERPTDTQYF,TGTGCCAGCAGCTTAGAGCGCCCCACAGATACGCAGTATTTT,.,TRBV7-2,.,TRBJ2-3
CASTRRGGAGYTF,TGTGCCAGCACCAGACGGGGGGGGGCTGGCTACACCTTC,.,TRBV28,.,TRBJ1-2
CATSASGRDYEQYF,TGTGCCACCAGTGCGTCAGGGAGGGACTACGAGCAGTACTTC,TRBD2,TRBV24-1,.,TRBJ2-7